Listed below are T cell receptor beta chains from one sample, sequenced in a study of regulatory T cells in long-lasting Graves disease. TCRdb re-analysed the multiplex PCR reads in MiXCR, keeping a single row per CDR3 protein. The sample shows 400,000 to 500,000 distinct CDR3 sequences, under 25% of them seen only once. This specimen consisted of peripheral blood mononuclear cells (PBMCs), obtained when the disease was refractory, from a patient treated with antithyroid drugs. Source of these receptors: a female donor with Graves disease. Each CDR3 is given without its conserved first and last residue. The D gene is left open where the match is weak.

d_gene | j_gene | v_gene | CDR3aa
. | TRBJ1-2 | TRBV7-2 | ASSLAAQNYGYT
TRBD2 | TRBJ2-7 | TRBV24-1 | ATSVPSGGYEQY
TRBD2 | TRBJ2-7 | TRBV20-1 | SARNLGTSFHEQY
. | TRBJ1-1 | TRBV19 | ASSIIRGAGTKTEAF
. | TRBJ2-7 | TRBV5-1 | ASSSGPADEQY
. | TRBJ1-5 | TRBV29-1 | SVVTGSQDQPQH
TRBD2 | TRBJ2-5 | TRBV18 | ASSPPGLAGYLETQY
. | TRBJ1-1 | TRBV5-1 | ASSFPDSQNTEAF
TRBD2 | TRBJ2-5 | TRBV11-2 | ASSPGPWSSGEETQY
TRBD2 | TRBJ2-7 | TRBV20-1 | SVRDGSGTVGYEQY
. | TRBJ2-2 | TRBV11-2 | ASSQGLNTGELF
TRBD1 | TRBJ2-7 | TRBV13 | ASSAPGQGRMEQY
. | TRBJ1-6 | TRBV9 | ASSVDSPNNSPLH
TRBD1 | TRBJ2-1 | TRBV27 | ASTPTGGSEQF
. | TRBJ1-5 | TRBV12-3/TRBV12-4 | ASSLGQEDQPQH
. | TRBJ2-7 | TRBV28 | ASSRLGTRGTYEQY
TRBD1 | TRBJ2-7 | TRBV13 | ASSIRQGVSYEQY
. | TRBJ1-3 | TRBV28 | ASSSDPLQVGSGNTIY
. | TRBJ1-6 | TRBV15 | ATSRGPGNNSPLH
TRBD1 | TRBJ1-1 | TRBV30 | AWKQGGDTEAF
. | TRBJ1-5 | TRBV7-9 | ASSLRNQPRH
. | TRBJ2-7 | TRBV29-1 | SVEEEGRGYEQY
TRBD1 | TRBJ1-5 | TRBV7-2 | ASSSTGGAYQPQH
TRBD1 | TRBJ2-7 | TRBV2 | ASSDRQGSSYEQY
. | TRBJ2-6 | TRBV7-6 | ASSIRRDLWANVLT
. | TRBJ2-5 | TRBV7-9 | ASSSPTETQY
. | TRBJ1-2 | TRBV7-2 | ASSFSGAYGYT
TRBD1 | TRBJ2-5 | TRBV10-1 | ASSATGSETQY
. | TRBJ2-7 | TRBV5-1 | ASSLGLSLGYEQY
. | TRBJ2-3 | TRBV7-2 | ASSLGSPYLRTDTQY
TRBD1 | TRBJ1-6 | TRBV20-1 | SARDPGQGFNSPLH
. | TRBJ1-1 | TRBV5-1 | ASSLDGGGTTEAF